The following is a TCR beta chain sequence with its context. The target antigen is unknown. The source of the sample is a study of shared clonotypes between healthy human individuals. Study background: For every donor, three CD4 naive, three CD4 memory, two CD8 naive and one CD8 memory plates were used.

Some clones are missing from TCRdb's copy, which holds only in-frame ones; the method was immunoSEQ multiplex PCR. The table shows about 2.1 million clones, with about 93% occurring only once. The CDR3 loop spans 12 amino acids. In germline, CDR1 is MDHEN, CDR2 SYDVKM. Trimming left V 7 bases short and J 7 bases short, with 10 bases between. Study-level points and caveats: What limited the represented genetic and exposure-history diversity was the small number of donors. Clonotypes not shared had lower generation probabilities than those common to all four donors. Apart from blood, nothing was sampled; tissue repertoires likely differ.

Naive-designated CD8 cells lacked CD45RO, were positively enriched for CCR7, and omitted terminally differentiated effector memory CD45RA+ cells. The TCR was taken from a man younger than 35 in good health. Some clones in this sample may be carry-over from other donors' samples. The rearrangement uses TRBV28 and TRBJ1-4; TRBD1 might be the D (5 bases). The sequencing input was naive CD8+ T cells from PBMCs. The CDR3 DNA follows: TGTGCCAGCATGCGGGGGACTGAAAAACTGTTTTTT. Amino acids: CASMRGTEKLFF.